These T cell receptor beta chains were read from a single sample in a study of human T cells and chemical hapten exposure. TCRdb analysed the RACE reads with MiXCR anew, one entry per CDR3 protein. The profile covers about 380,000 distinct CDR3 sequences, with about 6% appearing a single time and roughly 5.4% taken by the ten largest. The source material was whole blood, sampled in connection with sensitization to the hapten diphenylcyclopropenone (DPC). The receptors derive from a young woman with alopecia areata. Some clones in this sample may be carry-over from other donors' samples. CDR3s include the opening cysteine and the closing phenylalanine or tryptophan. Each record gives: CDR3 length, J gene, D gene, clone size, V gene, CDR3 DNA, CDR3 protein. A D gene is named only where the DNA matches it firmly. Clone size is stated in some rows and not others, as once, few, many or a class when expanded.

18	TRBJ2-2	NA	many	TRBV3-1	TGTGCCAGCAGCCAAGTCTTCCCTCGGCAGCAGAACACCGGGGAGCTGTTTTTT	CASSQVFPRQQNTGELFF
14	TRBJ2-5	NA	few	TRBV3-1	TGTGCCAGCAGCCAAGAGGGCTCGTCCGGAACCCAGTACTTC	CASSQEGSSGTQYF
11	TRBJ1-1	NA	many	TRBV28	TGTGCCAGCAGTTTAGTGTATGAAGCTTTCTTT	CASSLVYEAFF
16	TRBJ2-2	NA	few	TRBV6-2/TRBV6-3	TGTGCCAGCAGTTACGGGGGGCCTGCGGGCACCGGGGAGCTGTTTTTT	CASSYGGPAGTGELFF
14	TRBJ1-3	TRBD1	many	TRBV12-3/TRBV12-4	TGTGCCAGCAGGACAGGGTTCTCTGGAAACACCATATATTTT	CASRTGFSGNTIYF
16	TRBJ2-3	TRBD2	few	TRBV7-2	TGTGCCAGCAGCTTTATGAGCGGGGGGGGCACAGATACGCAGTATTTT	CASSFMSGGGTDTQYF
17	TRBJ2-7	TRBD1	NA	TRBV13	TGTGCCAGCAGCTTAGGGATGTCACAGGGGTCCTCCTACGAGCAGTACTTC	CASSLGMSQGSSYEQYF
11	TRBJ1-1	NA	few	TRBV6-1	TGTGCCACCCACCCGACCCCTGAAGCTTTCTTT	CATHPTPEAFF
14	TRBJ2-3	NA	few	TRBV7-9	TGTGCCAGCAGCCCTGTGACTACCTCAGATACGCAGTATTTT	CASSPVTTSDTQYF
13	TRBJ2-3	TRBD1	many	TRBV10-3	TGTGCCACAACAGGGGACCTCACAGATACGCAGTATTTT	CATTGDLTDTQYF
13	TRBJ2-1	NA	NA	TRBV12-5	TGTGCTAGTGGTTTTTCCCGAGGCAGTGAGCAGTTCTTC	CASGFSRGSEQFF
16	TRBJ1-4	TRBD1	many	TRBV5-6	TGTGCCAGCAGCACCTACAGGGGGCCTGAGAATGAAAAACTGTTTTTT	CASSTYRGPENEKLFF
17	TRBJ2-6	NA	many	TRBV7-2	TGTGCCAGCAGCTTAGAAGGCTCCCCGTCTGGGGCCAACGTCCTGACTTTC	CASSLEGSPSGANVLTF
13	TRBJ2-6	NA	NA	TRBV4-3	TGCGCCAGCAGCCAAGATGGGGCCAACGTCCTGACTTTC	CASSQDGANVLTF
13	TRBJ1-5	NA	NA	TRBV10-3	TGTGCCACCGTCCACACACAGGGCCAGCCCCAGCATTTT	CATVHTQGQPQHF
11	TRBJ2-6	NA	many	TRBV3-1	TGTGCCAGCAGCCAGGCCGACGTCCTGACTTTC	CASSQADVLTF
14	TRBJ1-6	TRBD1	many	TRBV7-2	TGTGCCAGCAGTCCCAGGGGGAATAATTCACCCCTCCACTTT	CASSPRGNNSPLHF
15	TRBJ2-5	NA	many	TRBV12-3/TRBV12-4	TGTGCCAGCAGTTCAGATAGGCGAAACCAAGAGACCCAGTACTTC	CASSSDRRNQETQYF
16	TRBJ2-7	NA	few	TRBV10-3	TGTGCCATCAGTTATTCCCCCCCGATCGGAACCTACGAGCAGTACTTC	CAISYSPPIGTYEQYF
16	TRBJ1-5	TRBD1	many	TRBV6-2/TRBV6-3	TGTGCCAGCAGTTACCAGACAGGGGGCCTCGATCAGCCCCAGCATTTT	CASSYQTGGLDQPQHF
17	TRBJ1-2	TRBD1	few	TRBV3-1	TGTGCCAGCAGCCAAGAACCGGGACAGCAGTCTAACTATGGCTACACCTTC	CASSQEPGQQSNYGYTF
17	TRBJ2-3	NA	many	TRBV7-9	TGTGCCAGCCGCCTCGGTGCAGGGCGGATCAGCACAGATACGCAGTATTTT	CASRLGAGRISTDTQYF
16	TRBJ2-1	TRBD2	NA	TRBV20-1	TGCAGTGCTAGACTAACCGGGACTAGCGGAAACAATGAGCAGTTCTTC	CSARLTGTSGNNEQFF
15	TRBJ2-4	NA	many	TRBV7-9	TGTGCCAGCAGCTTGAGGGGGATCCTAAAAAACATTCAGTACTTC	CASSLRGILKNIQYF
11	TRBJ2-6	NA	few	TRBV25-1	TGTGCCAGCGCTGGGGCCAACGTCCTGACTTTC	CASAGANVLTF
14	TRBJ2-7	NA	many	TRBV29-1	TGCAGCGTTGGATGGAGGGTAGCGACCTACGAGCAGTACTTC	CSVGWRVATYEQYF
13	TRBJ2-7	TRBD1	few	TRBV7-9	TGTGCCAGCAGCCAGGGACAGGGCCCGCCTTTGGACTTC	CASSQGQGPPLDF
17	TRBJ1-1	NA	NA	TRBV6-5	TGTGCCAGCAGTTACACCCGAGAGGGGCCCCTATACACTGAAGCTTTCTTT	CASSYTREGPLYTEAFF
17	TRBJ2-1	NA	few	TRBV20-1	TGCAGTGCTGCCACCCCTGTAGCTGGGGCTCTGGGCAATGAGCAGTTCTTC	CSAATPVAGALGNEQFF
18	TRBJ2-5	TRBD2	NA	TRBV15	TGTGCCACCAGCAGAAGCACTAGCGGGGGGTGGGTTCAAGAGACCCAGTACTTC	CATSRSTSGGWVQETQYF
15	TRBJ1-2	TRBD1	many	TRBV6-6	TGTGCCAGCAGTACCGGGACAGGGTCTGACTATGGCTACACCTTC	CASSTGTGSDYGYTF
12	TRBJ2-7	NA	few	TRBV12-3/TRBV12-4	TGTGCCAGCAGTTTATCCCTATACGAGCAGTACTTC	CASSLSLYEQYF
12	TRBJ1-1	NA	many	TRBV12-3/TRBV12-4	TGTGCCAGCAGCTCAAGGAACACTGAAGCTTTCTTT	CASSSRNTEAFF
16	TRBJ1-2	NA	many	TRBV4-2	TGTGCCAGCAGCCCGAAGAGGGGAGGGCTCGGCTATGGCTACACCTTC	CASSPKRGGLGYGYTF
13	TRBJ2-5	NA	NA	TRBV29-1	TGCAGCGCCTCCTACGGGGTCGGGGAGACCCAGTACTTC	CSASYGVGETQYF
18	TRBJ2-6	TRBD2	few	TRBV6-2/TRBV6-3	TGTGCCAGCAGACCAACTAGCGGGGCTCACTCTGGGGCCAACGTCCTGACTTTC	CASRPTSGAHSGANVLTF
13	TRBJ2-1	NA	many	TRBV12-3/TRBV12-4	TGTGCCAGCAGTACAGATTCCTACAATGAGCAGTTCTTC	CASSTDSYNEQFF
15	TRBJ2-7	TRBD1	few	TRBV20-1	TGCAGTGCTACAGACACAGGGGGCGCGTCCTACGAGCAGTACTTC	CSATDTGGASYEQYF
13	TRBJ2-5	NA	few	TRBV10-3	TGTGCCTGCCGAAGGCCGGTACAAGAGACCCAGTACTTC	CACRRPVQETQYF
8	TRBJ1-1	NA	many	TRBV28	TGTGCCAGCCTGGGGGCTTTCTTT	CASLGAFF
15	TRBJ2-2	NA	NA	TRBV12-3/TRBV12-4	TGTGCCAGCAGTGGCAGGGCCGCGAACACCGGGGAGCTGTTTTTT	CASSGRAANTGELFF
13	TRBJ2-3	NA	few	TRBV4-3	TGCGCCAGCAGCCGGTCTTTGGCAGATACGCAGTATTTT	CASSRSLADTQYF
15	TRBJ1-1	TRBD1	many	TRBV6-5	TGTGCCAGCCTTCGGCAGGGGGCAGCGAACACTGAAGCTTTCTTT	CASLRQGAANTEAFF
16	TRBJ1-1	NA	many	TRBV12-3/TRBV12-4	TGTGCCAGCAGTTTGGGGGGACACTTAGGAGGCACTGAAGCTTTCTTT	CASSLGGHLGGTEAFF